This T cell receptor beta chain was found in a study of shared clonotypes between healthy human individuals. Healthy and HIV-negative, the adult donors had no recent acute infections or vaccinations. Among the donors, all were Caucasian adults who lived in Nashville, Tennessee. Tens of millions of PBMCs supplied genomic DNA for unsorted samples. The germline CDR1 and CDR2 sequences are SGHRS and YFSETQ. The CDR3 length is 16 residues. The V gene end was trimmed by 0 bases and the J gene end by 4 bases; junction bases not matched to a gene: 8. Authors' methods: Owing to the provision of junction-only sequences devoid of quality scores by immunoSEQ, filtering differed. The assay was immunoSEQ multiplex PCR, and TCRdb's table has in-frame clones only and misses some. The V and J calls and clone size were taken over from that table, and D and trimming were inferred from the DNA. The sample lists about half a million clones, more than 75% occurring once.

The genes are TRBV5-1 and TRBJ1-1; 8 positions match TRBD1. This receptor was obtained from a woman in her thirties or forties in good health. Some clones in this sample may be carry-over from other donors' samples. The sequenced material came from PBMCs. CDR3 in amino acids: CASSLDLGQVGTEAFF. DNA of the CDR3: TGCGCCAGCAGCTTGGATCTGGGACAGGTAGGCACTGAAGCTTTCTTT.